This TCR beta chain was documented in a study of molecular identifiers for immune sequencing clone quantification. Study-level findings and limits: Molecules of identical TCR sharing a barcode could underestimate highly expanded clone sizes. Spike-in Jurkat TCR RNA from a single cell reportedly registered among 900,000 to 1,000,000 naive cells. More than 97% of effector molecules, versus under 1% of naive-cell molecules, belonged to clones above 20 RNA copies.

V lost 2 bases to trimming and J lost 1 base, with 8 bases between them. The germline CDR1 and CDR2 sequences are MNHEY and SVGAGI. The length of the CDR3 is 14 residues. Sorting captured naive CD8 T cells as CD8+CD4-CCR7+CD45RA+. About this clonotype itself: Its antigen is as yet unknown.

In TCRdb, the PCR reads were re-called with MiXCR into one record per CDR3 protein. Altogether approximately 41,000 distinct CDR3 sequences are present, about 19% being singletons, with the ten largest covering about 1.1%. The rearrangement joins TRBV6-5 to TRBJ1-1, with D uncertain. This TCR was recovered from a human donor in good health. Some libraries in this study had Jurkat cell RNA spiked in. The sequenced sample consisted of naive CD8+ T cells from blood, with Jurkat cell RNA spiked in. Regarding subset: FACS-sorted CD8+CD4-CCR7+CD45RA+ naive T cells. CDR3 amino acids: CASSYRRENTEAFF. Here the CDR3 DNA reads TGTGCCAGCAGTTACCGGCGAGAGAACACTGAAGCTTTCTTT.